This T cell receptor (beta chain) was documented in a study of cytomegalovirus exposure and HLA in healthy donors. Study-wide points: There were a few CMV-associated chains whose specificity for CMV antigens was confirmed in vitro. Versus the approximately 720-donor mean, an Asian-associated ancestry cluster reportedly showed fewer N-insertions in a later analysis.

As regards this clone: Its antigen is undetermined.

Use of 60 Vbeta and 13 Jbeta primers characterized the PCR. The data were produced by immunoSEQ multiplex PCR, yet TCRdb's version contains in-frame clones alone and is incomplete. This table holds tens of thousands of clones. CDR3 length equals 14 residues. In germline, CDR1 is MGHRA, CDR2 YSYEKL. The germline V and J ends were trimmed by 4 bases and 10 bases, with 14 bases remaining between them. The sequenced sample was PBMCs. This clonotype originated in a male donor in good health and CMV-seronegative. The chain combines TRBV4-1 with TRBJ1-6; D is ambiguous. CDR3 DNA sequence: TGCGCCAGCAGCCCCCTCGGGGTAGGATCACCCCTCCACTTT. Translated, it gives CASSPLGVGSPLHF.